Presented here are 28 T cell receptor beta chains from one specimen sequenced in a study of cytomegalovirus exposure and HLA in healthy donors. Researchers ran the PCR with 60 Vbeta and 13 Jbeta primers. Measured with immunoSEQ multiplex PCR; TCRdb has only the in-frame clones, and not every one. The sample has some 100,000 clones, over 60% seen once. The specimen sequenced was PBMCs. The source of these receptors is a female donor in good health and CMV-seropositive.

J is TRBJ1-5 and V is TRBV27; TRBD1 matches at 8 bases. From germline, CDR1 is MNHEY and CDR2 SMNVEV (reference sequence). V dropped 5 bases and J dropped 6; count of bases not matched to a gene: 9. The CDR3 sequence is 15 residues long. CDR3 nucleotides: TGTGCCAGCAGTCCCCGAAACGGACAGGGTCAGCCCCAGCATTTT. Encoded protein: CASSPRNGQGQPQHF.

The J gene is TRBJ2-7, the V gene TRBV30, with D maybe TRBD2 (5 bases). The germline gives CDR1 GTSNPN, CDR2 SVGIG (reference sequence). The CDR3 covers 10 residues. V was cut by 8 bases and J by 2 bases, with 7 bases left in between. The CDR3 loop reads CAAGPYEQYF. The CDR3 bases are TGTGCCGCGGGTCCCTACGAGCAGTACTTC.

The chain carries TRBV5-6 and TRBJ1-6, with a possible D match to TRBD1 (5 bases). Germline V gene sequence: CDR1 SGHDT, CDR2 YYEEEE. V was clipped by 4 bases and J by 9 bases, with 23 bases between them. This CDR3 has 17 amino acids. The CDR3 spells CASSPGGERLAGSPLHF. The DNA of the CDR3 is TGTGCCAGCAGCCCGGGGGGGGAGCGCCTGGCTGGTTCACCCCTCCACTTT. Full variable domain (missing parts from reference TRBV5-6 and TRBJ1-6): DAGVTQSPTHLIKTRGQQVTLRCSPKSGHDTVSWYQQALGQGPQFIFQYYEEEERQRGNFPDRFSGHQFPNYSSELNVNALLLGDSALYLCASSPGGERLAGSPLHFGNGTRLTVT.

The chain uses TRBV27 and TRBJ2-3, with 7 bases that match TRBD1. The V and J ends lost 6 bases and 4 bases, in that order; junction bases with no gene match: 25. The CDR3 has 20 amino acids. CDR1 and CDR2 (germline): MNHEY, SMNVEV (reference sequence). This CDR3 reads CASRNRGTELLKMEADTQYF. The CDR3 nucleotides read TGTGCCAGCAGAAACAGGGGTACTGAGCTTCTTAAAATGGAGGCAGATACGCAGTATTTT.

This clone was seen only a few times. An end of the junction differs from the germline gene, which may be a read error. The chain combines TRBV10-2 with TRBJ2-6, with 8 bases aligning to TRBD1. Germline V gene sequence: CDR1 WSHSY, CDR2 SAAADI. This CDR3 comprises 17 residues. The CDR3 reads CASRDTGGSSGANGLTF. The CDR3, as DNA: TGCGCCAGCAGGGACACAGGGGGGAGCTCTGGGGCCAACGGCCTGACTTTC.

The chain uses TRBV7-8 and TRBJ1-1; 7 nucleotides agree with TRBD1. This CDR3 has 12 residues. The germline CDR1 and CDR2 sequences are SGHVS and FQNEAQ. V shed 5 bases and J 4 bases; nucleotides not matched to a gene: 1. The chain's CDR3 is CASSQGGTEAFF. CDR3 bases: TGTGCCAGCAGCCAGGGGGGCACTGAAGCTTTCTTT.

V gene TRBV29-1 combines with J gene TRBJ2-3; 15 positions agree with TRBD2. Looked up from germline, CDR1 is SQVTM and CDR2 is ANQGSEA. The trim removed 6 bases at V and 7 bases at J, leaving 8 bases unmatched. This CDR3 contains 15 residues. The CDR3 DNA reads as TGCAGCGTCCCAGGGACTAGCGGGGGGCCATATACGCAGTATTTT. Residues: CSVPGTSGGPYTQYF.

This sequence joins TRBV7-8 and TRBJ1-1; 7 positions agree with TRBD1. The CDR3 consists of 16 residues. Trimming removed 2 bases from V and 5 bases from J; junction bases left unmatched: 11. The germline gives CDR1 SGHVS, CDR2 FQNEAQ. The CDR3 region has the DNA TGTGCCAGCAGCTTAAGTAACAGGGGAGTGTTTACTGAAGCTTTCTTT. As protein: CASSLSNRGVFTEAFF.

This clone has more than one count but fewer than ten. The V and J genes are TRBV14 and TRBJ2-7; possibly TRBD2 for D (6 bases). CDR1 and CDR2 from the germline V gene are SGHDN and FVKESK. V gave up 4 bases and J gave up 3 bases, with 16 bases separating them. The CDR3 is 15 amino acids. The CDR3 DNA reads TGTGCCAGCAGCCCTTCGGGACTTGCCAACTACGAGCAGTACTTC. Protein sequence: CASSPSGLANYEQYF.

This clone was found a few times. J is TRBJ1-2 and V is TRBV2; TRBD1 matches 8 bases. V gave up 5 bases and J gave up 8 bases; unmatched junction bases: 7. From germline, CDR1 is SNHLY and CDR2 FYNNEI. The CDR3 has 13 amino acids. For the CDR3, the DNA is TGTGCCAGCAGTAAGACAGGGGCGGGCGGCTACACCTTC. Translation: CASSKTGAGGYTF.

The CDR3 nucleotides read TGTGCCAGCAGCGCCCGGACTAGCGGGGGGCCCAATGAGCAGTTCTTC. Its protein is CASSARTSGGPNEQFF. V and J are TRBV9 and TRBJ2-1; 14 nucleotides line up with TRBD2. J lost 6 bases, V lost 3 bases, and 5 bases had no gene match. CDR3 size: 16 residues. Germline CDR1 and CDR2: SGDLS and YYNGEE.

This chain joins TRBV5-1 and TRBJ1-1; 10 nucleotides match TRBD1. The CDR3 runs 14 residues. After removal of 4 bases from V and 5 bases from J, the junction contained 5 bases not matched to a gene. Germline CDR1 is SGHRS and CDR2 is YFSETQ. The CDR3 nucleotides read TGCGCCAGCAGCCTCGACAGGGGGCAGACTGAAGCTTTCTTT. Translated: CASSLDRGQTEAFF.

The CDR3 DNA is TGTGCCAGCAGCCAGGGACTTGCTCCGGGTACGCAGTATTTT. This codes for CASSQGLAPGTQYF. The chain carries TRBV11-2 and TRBJ2-3; D perhaps matches TRBD2 (6 bases). The CDR3 extends over 14 amino acids. Germline loops: CDR1 SGHAT, CDR2 FQNNGV. The V end was cut by 5 bases, the J end by 8 bases, with 17 bases between.

This clone was counted between two and nine times. This chain joins TRBV7-8 and TRBJ2-1, with 9 bases matching TRBD2. Germline trimming cut 1 base from V and 2 bases from J; bases unmatched to any gene: 6. The CDR3 length is 17 residues. The germline gives CDR1 SGHVS, CDR2 FQNEAQ. CDR3 residues: CASSLEGSGGPYNEQFF. The CDR3 nucleotides read TGTGCCAGCAGCTTAGAGGGTAGCGGGGGCCCCTACAATGAGCAGTTCTTC. The full variable domain, completed using reference TRBV7-8 and TRBJ2-1, is GAGVSQSPRYKVAKRGQDVALRCDPISGHVSLFWYQQALGQGPEFLTYFQNEAQLDKSGLPSDRFFAERPEGSVSTLKIQRTQQEDSAVYLCASSLEGSGGPYNEQFFGPGTRLTVL.

A single count supports this clone. This CDR3 is also generated by other DNA sequences in the sample. This chain links TRBV11-2 with TRBJ2-1; 9 positions match TRBD2. The CDR3 covers 18 residues. J gave up 0 bases and V 2 bases, and 8 bases lay outside the gene matches. Germline CDR1 is SGHAT and CDR2 is FQNNGV. CDR3 sequence (DNA): TGTGCCAGCAGCTTAAGTCTAGCGGGGCCGAGCTCCTACAATGAGCAGTTCTTC. It specifies CASSLSLAGPSSYNEQFF.

The rearrangement uses TRBV27 and TRBJ2-5, with 10 bases identical to TRBD2. This CDR3 region has 15 residues. V gave up 4 bases and J gave up 3 bases; unmatched junction bases: 5. Germline CDR1 reads MNHEY; CDR2 reads SMNVEV (reference sequence). The CDR3 nucleotides are TGTGCCAGCAGTTCAAGGACTAGCGGAAAAGAGACCCAGTACTTC. Protein product: CASSSRTSGKETQYF.

This clone occurred a few times. The J gene is TRBJ1-4, the V gene TRBV6-1; possible D gene TRBD1, 5 bases. The CDR3 is 14 amino acids. V lost 3 bases and J 3 bases, leaving 8 bases between the germline ends. CDR1 and CDR2 from the germline V gene are MNHNS and SASEGT. The CDR3 nucleotides are TGTGCCAGCAGTGATGGGGGGGCTAATGAAAAACTGTTTTTT. Translated, it gives CASSDGGANEKLFF.

In its sample, this clone was seen a few times. The chain couples TRBV25-1 to TRBJ1-1, with D tentatively TRBD1 (6 bases). The CDR3 contains 16 residues. V was pared by 2 bases and J by 0 bases, with 13 bases between. Germline values: CDR1 MGHDK, CDR2 SYGVNS. DNA of the CDR3: TGTGCCAGCAGTGAAGGGCAGGGGTGGATGAACACTGAAGCTTTCTTT. Amino acid sequence: CASSEGQGWMNTEAFF.

V usage is TRBV11-2 and J usage is TRBJ1-5; 8 bases line up with TRBD1. The CDR3 is 16 residues long. V lost 1 base and J lost 0; bases outside the gene matches: 2. CDR1 and CDR2 from the germline V gene are SGHAT and FQNNGV. CDR3 nucleotide sequence: TGTGCCAGCAGCTTAGGGACAGGGACTAGCAATCAGCCCCAGCATTTT. Its protein is CASSLGTGTSNQPQHF.

This rearrangement joins TRBV5-1 to TRBJ2-3; tentatively, D is TRBD2 (5 bases). Germline V gene lookup returns CDR1 SGHRS and CDR2 YFSETQ. V was shortened by 2 bases and J by 4 bases, with 17 bases between the two germline ends. The length of the CDR3 is 16 residues. Here the CDR3 reads CASSFSSVGAPDTQYF. The CDR3 bases are TGCGCCAGCAGCTTCTCGAGCGTGGGAGCGCCAGATACGCAGTATTTT.

The CDR3 DNA sequence: TGTGCTAGTGGAGGGGCCATCCGCGGGGGCAATCAGCCCCAGCATTTT. Protein sequence: CASGGAIRGGNQPQHF. The chain is built from TRBV12-5 and TRBJ1-5, with D perhaps matching TRBD1 (5 bases). Looked up from germline, CDR1 is LGHNT and CDR2 is FRNRAP. CDR3 length: 16 amino acids. V was shortened by 6 bases and J by 2 bases, with 17 bases between the two germline ends.

The V call is TRBV30, the J call TRBJ2-7, with D tentatively TRBD1 (5 bases). V lost 4 bases and J lost 3, with 19 bases in between. This CDR3 is built from 15 residues. The germline CDR1 and CDR2 sequences are GTSNPN and SVGIG (reference sequence). The CDR3 loop is CAWTPRAGIIYEQYF. Written as DNA, the CDR3 is TGTGCCTGGACCCCCCGGGCAGGGATAATCTACGAGCAGTACTTC. Supplemented by reference TRBV30 and TRBJ2-7, the full variable domain reads SQTIHQWPATLVQPVGSPLSLECTVEGTSNPNLYWYRQAAGRGLQLLFYSVGIGQISSEVPQNLSASRPQDRQFILSSKKLLLSDSGFYLCAWTPRAGIIYEQYFGPGTRLTVT.

The chain employs TRBV10-2 and TRBJ2-7, with 8 bases aligning to TRBD1. Germline V gene sequence: CDR1 WSHSY, CDR2 SAAADI. This CDR3 spans 12 amino acids. V lost 6 bases and J lost 6; bases outside the gene matches: 4. Written as DNA, the CDR3 is TGCGCCAGCAGCGCCAGGGGGCTCGAGCAGTACTTC. Protein product: CASSARGLEQYF.

This sequence joins TRBV19 and TRBJ1-5; 9 positions match TRBD1. The ends lost 7 bases at V and 4 bases at J; junction bases unmatched: 17. The CDR3 spans 18 residues. The germline gives CDR1 LNHDA, CDR2 SQIVND (reference sequence). CDR3 region: CASNRGQGRPDGNQPQHF. DNA of the CDR3: TGTGCCAGTAACCGGGGACAGGGAAGACCAGACGGGAATCAGCCCCAGCATTTT.

The chain is built from TRBV11-2 and TRBJ2-5; the D gene is possibly TRBD1 (6 bases). CDR1 and CDR2 from the germline V gene are SGHAT and FQNNGV. There are 14 residues in the CDR3. Deletions cut 6 bases from V and 1 base from J, with 12 bases between. CDR3 DNA sequence: TGTGCCAGCAGATCCACAGGGACCCAAGAGACCCAGTACTTC. Residues: CASRSTGTQETQYF.

The CDR3 bases are TGTGCCAGCAGCGCCCCCGGGACAGCTAATGAAAAACTGTTTTTT. Translation: CASSAPGTANEKLFF. The rearrangement joins TRBV7-9 to TRBJ1-4; 7 nucleotides line up with TRBD1. Germline V gene lookup returns CDR1 SEHNR and CDR2 FQNEAQ (reference sequence). The CDR3 consists of 15 residues. Trimming cost V 5 bases and J 3 bases; bases outside gene matches: 6.

This clone was counted between two and nine times. The genes are TRBV6-1 and TRBJ1-6; weak D call: TRBD1 (5 bases). V lost 5 bases and J lost 7, with 6 bases in between. CDR1 and CDR2 (germline): MNHNS, SASEGT. This CDR3 contains 12 residues. The CDR3 nucleotides are TGTGCCAGCAGTCAGGGAAATTCACCCCTCCACTTT. This gives the protein CASSQGNSPLHF.

In regard to this clone: A junction end diverges from the germline sequence, so it may reflect a read error. V usage is TRBV27 and J usage is TRBJ2-7; 8 bases map to TRBD2. In germline, CDR1 is MNHEY, CDR2 SMNVEV (reference sequence). The CDR3 is made up of 14 amino acids. CDR3 bases: TGTGCCAGCAGTCCGGGACTAGTCTCCCACGAGCAGTACTTC. Its protein product is CASSPGLVSHEQYF.